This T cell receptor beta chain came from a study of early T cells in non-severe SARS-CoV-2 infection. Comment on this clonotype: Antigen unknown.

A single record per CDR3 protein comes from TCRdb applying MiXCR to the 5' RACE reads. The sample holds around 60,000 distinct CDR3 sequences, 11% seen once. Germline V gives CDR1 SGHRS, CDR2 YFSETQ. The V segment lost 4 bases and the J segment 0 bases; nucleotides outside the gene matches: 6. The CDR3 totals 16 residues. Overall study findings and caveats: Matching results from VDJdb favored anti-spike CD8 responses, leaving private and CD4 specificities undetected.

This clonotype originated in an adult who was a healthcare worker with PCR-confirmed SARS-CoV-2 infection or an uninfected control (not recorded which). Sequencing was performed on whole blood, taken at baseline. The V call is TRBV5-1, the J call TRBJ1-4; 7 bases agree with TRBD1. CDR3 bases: TGCGCCAGCAGCCGAGGGACAGCTGCAACTAATGAAAAACTGTTTTTT. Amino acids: CASSRGTAATNEKLFF.